This passage covers 23 T cell receptor beta chains from one sample sequenced in a study of shared clonotypes between healthy human individuals. This table comes from immunoSEQ multiplex PCR, and its TCRdb copy is limited to in-frame clones, with some not included. The data show about 710,000 clones, less than 80% seen once. Sequencing input: memory CD4+ T cells sorted from blood. Subset in this sample: CD45RA-negative fraction. The source is a woman aged 25 to 39 in good health.

The rearrangement links TRBV29-1 to TRBJ2-2; D is uncertain. The CDR3 loop spans 14 amino acids. The ends were cut back, 6 bases at V and 4 bases at J, with 15 bases in the middle. Germline CDR1 SQVTM, CDR2 ANQGSEA. In DNA form, the CDR3 reads TGCAGCGTCCGCAATAGCTGGGGCACCGGGGAGCTGTTTTTT. It specifies CSVRNSWGTGELFF.

This rearrangement joins TRBV25-1 to TRBJ1-1; 11 nucleotides align to TRBD1. The CDR3 loop spans 16 amino acids. After removal of 6 bases from V and 0 bases from J, the junction contained 6 bases not matched to a gene. Germline V gene lookup returns CDR1 MGHDK and CDR2 SYGVNS. CDR3 sequence (DNA): TGTGCCAGCAGGGATCGGGACAGGGGGTTGAACACTGAAGCTTTCTTT. This codes for CASRDRDRGLNTEAFF.

This chain connects TRBV10-3 to TRBJ2-7; 13 nucleotides line up with TRBD2. The CDR3 length is 14 residues. Germline V gives CDR1 ENHRY, CDR2 SYGVKD. The V and J ends lost 6 bases and 4 bases, in that order; junction bases with no gene match: 3. CDR3 amino acids: CAIRGTSGIYEQYF. CDR3 DNA: TGTGCCATCAGGGGGACTAGCGGGATTTACGAGCAGTACTTC.

A few counts support this clone. J is TRBJ2-2 and V is TRBV10-1; no firm D call. The V and J ends lost 6 bases and 7 bases respectively, with 12 bases between them. Germline V lookup: CDR1 WNHNN, CDR2 SYGVQD (reference sequence). The CDR3 is 13 amino acids. CDR3 DNA sequence: TGCGCCAGCAGAGCAGACCATGGCGGGGAGCTGTTTTTT. Encoded protein: CASRADHGGELFF.

This chain uses TRBV9 with TRBJ1-4; tentatively, D is TRBD1 (5 bases). This CDR3 region has 15 residues. In germline, CDR1 is SGDLS, CDR2 YYNGEE. V lost 2 bases to trimming and J lost 6 bases, with 14 bases between them. CDR3 sequence (DNA): TGTGCCAGCAGCGTGGGGCGAGGGCGGCATGAAAAACTGTTTTTT. Translated, it gives CASSVGRGRHEKLFF.

The V call is TRBV28, the J call TRBJ1-3, with D tentatively TRBD1 (5 bases). This CDR3 has 12 amino acids. V was cut by 10 bases and J by 2 bases, with 9 bases left in between. Germline-derived CDR1 and CDR2 are MDHEN and SYDVKM. CDR3: CATLRAGNTIYF. DNA of the CDR3: TGTGCCACCCTCAGGGCTGGAAACACCATATATTTT.

This clone was detected only once. The chain couples TRBV2 to TRBJ2-5, with D unresolved. V lost 8 bases and J lost 5, with 18 bases in between. The CDR3 runs to 14 residues. The germline CDR1 and CDR2 sequences are SNHLY and FYNNEI. The CDR3 loop is CASSRALGGETQYF. In DNA, the CDR3 is TGTGCCAGCTCTCGGGCCCTGGGCGGCGAGACCCAGTACTTC.

The chain links TRBV6-5 to TRBJ2-5; the D gene is possibly TRBD2 (5 bases). The CDR3 extends over 16 amino acids. Germline lookup yields CDR1 MNHEY and CDR2 SVGAGI. V shed 0 bases and J shed 4 bases, with 15 bases lying between them. The CDR3 DNA follows: TGTGCCAGCAGTTACTCTTATTTCGGGAAGGGAGAGACCCAGTACTTC. As protein: CASSYSYFGKGETQYF.

CDR3 DNA: TGTGCCAGCAGCTTTTCCTATAAGGGGAAGAAGGGGACTGAAGCTTTCTTT. Its translation is CASSFSYKGKKGTEAFF. The chain employs TRBV11-1 and TRBJ1-1, with D perhaps TRBD1 (5 bases). The germline V gene has CDR1 SGHAT and CDR2 FQDESV (reference sequence). V lost 3 bases to trimming and J lost 5 bases, with 22 bases between them. The CDR3 has 17 residues.

This clone was found many times. The chain is built from TRBV9 and TRBJ2-2, with unresolved D. Germline loops: CDR1 SGDLS, CDR2 YYNGEE. Trimming removed 4 bases at V and 5 bases at J, with 9 bases between. This CDR3 has 13 residues. CDR3 residues: CASSPLGTGELFF. DNA for the CDR3: TGTGCCAGCAGCCCCTTAGGGACCGGGGAGCTGTTTTTT. The whole variable domain, remainder taken from reference TRBV9 and TRBJ2-2, is DSGVTQTPKHLITATGQRVTLRCSPRSGDLSVYWYQQSLDQGLQFLIQYYNGEERAKGNILERFSAQQFPDLHSELNLSSLELGDSALYFCASSPLGTGELFFGEGSRLTVL.

This rearrangement joins TRBV11-1 to TRBJ1-5, with TRBD1 matching 8 bases. This CDR3 has 15 residues. With V trimmed by 5 bases and J by 4 bases, 7 bases remained unmatched. CDR1 is SGHAT and CDR2 is FQDESV in the germline V gene (reference sequence). Here the CDR3 reads CASSPTGAGNQPQHF. The CDR3 nucleotides read TGTGCCAGCAGCCCGACAGGGGCCGGGAATCAGCCCCAGCATTTT.

Remarks on this clone: An end of the junction differs from the germline gene, which may be a read error. The J gene is TRBJ2-5, the V gene TRBV7-2; 7 bases agree with TRBD2. The CDR3 spans 15 residues. CDR1 and CDR2 (germline): SGHTA, FQGNSA. The chain's CDR3 is CASRLAGIAQETQYF. The CDR3 bases are TGTGCCAGCAGATTAGCGGGCATAGCACAAGAGACCCAGTACTTC.

This chain uses TRBV9 with TRBJ2-3; D possibly uses TRBD1 or TRBD2 (6 bases each). The CDR3 spans 16 residues. Germline loops: CDR1 SGDLS, CDR2 YYNGEE. V lost 7 bases to trimming and J lost 6 bases, with 24 bases between them. CDR3: CASSLFGGTPRDTQYF. The DNA for the CDR3 is TGTGCCAGCTCTCTGTTCGGGGGCACCCCCAGGGATACGCAGTATTTT.

The chain recombines TRBV29-1 with TRBJ1-1; possibly TRBD1 for D (5 bases). V shed 5 bases and J shed 8 bases, with 12 bases lying between them. CDR1 SQVTM and CDR2 ANQGSEA come from the germline V gene. The CDR3 consists of 11 residues. The CDR3 spells CSVLRGLEAFF. CDR3 coding DNA: TGCAGCGTTCTGAGGGGCTTGGAAGCTTTCTTT.

The chain uses TRBV28 and TRBJ2-7, with TRBD2 matching over 10 bases. Germline V lookup: CDR1 MDHEN, CDR2 SYDVKM. The CDR3 contains 17 residues. With V trimmed by 1 base and J by 0 bases, 6 bases remained unmatched. CDR3 sequence (DNA): TGTGCCAGCAGTTTATTCGGCCTAGCGGGAGCCTCCTACGAGCAGTACTTC. This sequence encodes CASSLFGLAGASYEQYF.

The V and J genes are TRBV4-1 and TRBJ2-5; D remains unclear. Germline CDR1 reads MGHRA; CDR2 reads YSYEKL. V was cut by 1 base and J by 4 bases, with 7 bases left in between. The CDR3 runs 13 residues. Here the CDR3 DNA reads TGCGCCAGCAGCCAAGGGGTGGGAGAGACCCAGTACTTC. Amino acid sequence: CASSQGVGETQYF.

J is TRBJ1-6 and V is TRBV7-6, with a tentative D call TRBD1 (5 bases). From germline, CDR1 is SGHVS and CDR2 FNYEAQ. This CDR3 contains 16 residues. The V end lost 5 bases, the J end lost 7 bases, and 18 bases lay between the germline ends. CDR3 DNA sequence: TGTGCCAGCAGCCTCGGCGAGGCGGGGGGGAATTCACCCCTCCACTTT. Amino acid sequence: CASSLGEAGGNSPLHF.

This clone was detected a few times. The chain is built from TRBV4-1 and TRBJ2-1; 9 bases agree with TRBD2. Trimming took 1 base from V and 10 from J; bases not matched to a gene: 11. Germline V gene sequence: CDR1 MGHRA, CDR2 YSYEKL. The CDR3 spans 16 residues. CDR3 residues: CASSQGRVAGVGEQFF. Written as DNA, the CDR3 is TGCGCCAGCAGCCAAGGCAGGGTAGCGGGAGTCGGGGAGCAGTTCTTC.

This clone was counted between two and nine times. The V and J genes are TRBV5-1 and TRBJ2-4; D is unclear. Germline loops: CDR1 SGHRS, CDR2 YFSETQ. The germline V and J ends were trimmed by 8 bases and 0 bases, with 12 bases remaining between them. The CDR3 sequence is 14 residues long. This chain's CDR3 is CASAHGTAKNIQYF. CDR3 nucleotides: TGCGCCAGTGCCCACGGAACAGCCAAAAACATTCAGTACTTC.

The chain employs TRBV10-3 and TRBJ1-6, with D possibly being TRBD1 (6 bases). The V and J ends lost 5 bases and 5 bases respectively, with 10 bases between them. From germline, CDR1 is ENHRY and CDR2 SYGVKD. This CDR3 spans 14 amino acids. DNA for the CDR3: TGTGCCATCAGTCGGGGGGCTAATAATTCACCCCTCCACTTT. It encodes CAISRGANNSPLHF.

This clone was detected ten times or more. The chain is built from TRBV19 and TRBJ2-3; the D gene could be TRBD1 or TRBD2 (5 bases each). Germline V gives CDR1 LNHDA, CDR2 SQIVND (reference sequence). This CDR3 has 15 residues. The V and J ends lost 5 bases and 4 bases respectively, with 16 bases between them. DNA for the CDR3: TGTGCCAGTAGTCGAGGGACCGCACCCCCAGATACGCAGTATTTT. It translates to CASSRGTAPPDTQYF.

This clone was recorded a few times. CDR3 sequence (DNA): TGTGCCAGCAGTTTGGAATGGACAGGGGGTGGCTACACCTTC. Protein: CASSLEWTGGGYTF. This chain links TRBV28 with TRBJ1-2; 10 bases are shared with TRBD1. The germline CDR1 and CDR2 sequences are MDHEN and SYDVKM. V gave up 3 bases and J gave up 7 bases; unmatched junction bases: 5. The CDR3 covers 14 residues.

The V call is TRBV29-1, the J call TRBJ1-1, with D perhaps matching TRBD1 (5 bases). CDR3 length: 13 residues. Germline V gene lookup returns CDR1 SQVTM and CDR2 ANQGSEA. With 3 bases removed from V and 5 bases from J, the gap between germline ends came to 13 bases. As DNA, the CDR3 is TGCAGCGTTGATTTGGGGCCCTCTACTGAAGCTTTCTTT. Its protein product is CSVDLGPSTEAFF.